What follows is one T cell receptor (beta chain) and its context. Its specificity is not known. The naive CD8 subset, CD45RO-negative cells positively selected for CCR7, excluded terminally differentiated effector memory CD45RA+ cells. Donors comprised healthy HIV-negative adults lacking recent acute infections or vaccinations. This entry is derived from a study of shared clonotypes between healthy human individuals. The study's findings and limits: When compared with the clonotypes that were shared by all four sorted-subset donors, the non-shared clonotypes turned out to have lower generation probabilities. Estimated clonotype richness was generally higher in naive than memory subsets.

TCRdb's table, derived via immunoSEQ multiplex PCR, lists solely in-frame clones and lacks some. The table lists around 2,100,000 clones, just under 95% of them singletons. Sample: naive CD8+ T cells sorted from blood. The clonotype comes from a man between 18 and 29 years old in good health.

The CDR3, as DNA: TGTGCCAGCAGCTTAGGGGCTGGGGAGATCACCGGGGAGCTGTTTTTT. Its translation: CASSLGAGEITGELFF. This chain connects TRBV11-2 to TRBJ2-2, with D possibly matching TRBD2 (5 bases). Germline values: CDR1 SGHAT, CDR2 FQNNGV. The V gene lost 1 base and the J gene lost 4 bases, with 13 bases spanning the gap. The CDR3 is 16 residues long. Full variable domain (remainder filled in from reference TRBV11-2 and TRBJ2-2): EAGVAQSPRYKIIEKRQSVAFWCNPISGHATLYWYQQILGQGPKLLIQFQNNGVVDDSQLPKDRFSAERLKGVDSTLKIQPAKLEDSAVYLCASSLGAGEITGELFFGEGSRLTVL.